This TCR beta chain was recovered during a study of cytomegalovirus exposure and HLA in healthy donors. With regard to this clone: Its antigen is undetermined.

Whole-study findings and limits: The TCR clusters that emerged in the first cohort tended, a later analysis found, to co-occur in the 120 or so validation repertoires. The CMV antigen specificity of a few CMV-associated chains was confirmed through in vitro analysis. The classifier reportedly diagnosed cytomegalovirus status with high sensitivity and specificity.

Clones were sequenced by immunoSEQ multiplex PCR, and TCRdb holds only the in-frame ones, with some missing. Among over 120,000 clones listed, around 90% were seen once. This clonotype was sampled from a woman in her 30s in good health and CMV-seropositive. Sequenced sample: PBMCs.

This chain's CDR3 is CASRRGQGSYEQYF. CDR3 coding DNA: TGTGCCAGCAGGCGAGGACAGGGTTCCTACGAGCAGTACTTC. The gene calls are TRBV6-5 and TRBJ2-7; 8 bases align to TRBD1. The CDR3 covers 14 residues. Germline V lookup: CDR1 MNHEY, CDR2 SVGAGI. V lost 6 bases and J lost 1; bases outside the gene matches: 5.